What follows is one T cell receptor beta chain and its context. Its specificity is not known. The entry originates in a study of long-term antiretroviral therapy in people with HIV. General study findings and limits: Diversity remained lower than transplant donor controls, even though it increased after ART. The study found narrower CDR3 length ranges in HIV repertoires than in controls.

Runs used v3.0 of the immunoSEQ assay and were done at survey level. Profiling relied on immunoSEQ multiplex PCR, and the TCRdb table lists in-frame clones only, not all of them. This table has 25,000 to 35,000 clones, approximately 93% appearing once. V gave up 5 bases and J gave up 7 bases; unmatched junction bases: 13. Per germline, CDR1 MDHEN and CDR2 SYDVKM. CDR3 length: 17 residues. The sample was unsorted PBMCs, taken 3.1 years after starting antiretroviral therapy. This TCR derives from a man between 18 and 29 years old with HIV. The chain carries TRBV28 and TRBJ2-2; TRBD1 matches 10 bases. CDR3 nucleotides: TGTGCCAGCAGTCCCTCCATCGACAGGGGGCGTAACGGGGAGCTGTTTTTT. This sequence encodes CASSPSIDRGRNGELFF.